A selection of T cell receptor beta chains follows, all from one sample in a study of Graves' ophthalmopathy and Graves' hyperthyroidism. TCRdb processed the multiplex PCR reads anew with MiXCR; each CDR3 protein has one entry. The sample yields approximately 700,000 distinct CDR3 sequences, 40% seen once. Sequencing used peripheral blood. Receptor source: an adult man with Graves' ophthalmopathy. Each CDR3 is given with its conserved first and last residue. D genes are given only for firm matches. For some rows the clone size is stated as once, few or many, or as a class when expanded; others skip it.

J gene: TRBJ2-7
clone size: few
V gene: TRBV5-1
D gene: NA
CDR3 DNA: TGCGCCAGCAGCTTGGCCTATGGAGGGTCCGAGCAGTACTTC
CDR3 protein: CASSLAYGGSEQYF

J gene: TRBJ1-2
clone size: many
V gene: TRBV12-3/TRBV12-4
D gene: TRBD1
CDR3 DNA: TGTGCCAGCAGCCACGGGGACAGGCGAGGCTATGGCTACACCTTC
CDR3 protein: CASSHGDRRGYGYTF

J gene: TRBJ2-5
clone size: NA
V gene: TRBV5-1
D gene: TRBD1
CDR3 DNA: TGCGCCAGCAGCCAACAGGGGGTACAAGAGACCCAGTACTTC
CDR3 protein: CASSQQGVQETQYF

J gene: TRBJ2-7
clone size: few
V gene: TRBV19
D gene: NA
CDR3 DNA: TGTGCCAGTAGGTCCGTGGGAGGATCCTACGAGCAGTACTTC
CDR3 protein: CASRSVGGSYEQYF

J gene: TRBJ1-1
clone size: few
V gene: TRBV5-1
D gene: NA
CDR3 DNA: TGCGCCAGCACCTCTGGGTACCTTAACACTGAAGCTTTCTTT
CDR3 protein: CASTSGYLNTEAFF

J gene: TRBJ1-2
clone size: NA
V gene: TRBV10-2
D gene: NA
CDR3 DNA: TGTGCCAGCAGTGCGACGAAGACAGGAGCTAACTATGGCTACACCTTC
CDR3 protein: CASSATKTGANYGYTF

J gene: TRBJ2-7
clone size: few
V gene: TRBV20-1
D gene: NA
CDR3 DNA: TGCAGTGCTAGGCATGCTTCCTACGAGCAGTACTTC
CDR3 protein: CSARHASYEQYF

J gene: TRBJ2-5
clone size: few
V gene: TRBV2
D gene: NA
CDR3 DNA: TGTGCCAGCTCACCTTCCTTTACTCGGGAGACCCAGTACTTC
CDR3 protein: CASSPSFTRETQYF

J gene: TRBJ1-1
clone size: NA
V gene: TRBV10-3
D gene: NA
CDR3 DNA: TGTGCCACTCGGAACCAAGAGACATCAGGCACTGAAGCTTTCTTT
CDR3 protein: CATRNQETSGTEAFF

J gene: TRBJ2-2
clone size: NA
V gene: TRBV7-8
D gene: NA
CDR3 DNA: TGTGCCAGCAGCTTGGCCCCGGTGAACACCGGGGAGCTGTTTTTT
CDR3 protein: CASSLAPVNTGELFF

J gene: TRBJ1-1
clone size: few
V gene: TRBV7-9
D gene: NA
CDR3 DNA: TGTGCCAGCAGCTTTGTACGGGGGCGCATGAACACTGAAGCTTTCTTT
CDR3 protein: CASSFVRGRMNTEAFF

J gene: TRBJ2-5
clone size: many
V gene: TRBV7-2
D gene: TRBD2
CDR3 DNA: TGTGCCAGCAGCACCAGTCGTGGGACTAGCGGGAAACAAGAGACCCAGTACTTC
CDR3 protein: CASSTSRGTSGKQETQYF

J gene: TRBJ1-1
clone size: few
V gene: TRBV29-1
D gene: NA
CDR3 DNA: TGCAGCGCTATATCTGTGGTTGACATTTCGAACACTGAAGCTTTCTTT
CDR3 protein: CSAISVVDISNTEAFF

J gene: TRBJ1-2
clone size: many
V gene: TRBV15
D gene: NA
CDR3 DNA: TGTGCCACCAGCCCATGGGGGAGCAGGGGCATCAGCTATGGCTACACCTTC
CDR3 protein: CATSPWGSRGISYGYTF

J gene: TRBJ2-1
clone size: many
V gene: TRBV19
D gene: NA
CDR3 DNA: TGTGCCAGTGGACTGGGCGATGAGCAGTTCTTC
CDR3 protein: CASGLGDEQFF

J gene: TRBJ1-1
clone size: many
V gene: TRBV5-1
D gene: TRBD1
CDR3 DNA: TGCGCCAGCAGCAGGGGACAGACGAACACTGAAGCTTTCTTT
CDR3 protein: CASSRGQTNTEAFF

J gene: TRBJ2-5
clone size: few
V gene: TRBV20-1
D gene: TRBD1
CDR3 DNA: TGCAGTGCTACCCGGGACAGGGTGTCGGAGACCCAGTACTTC
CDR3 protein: CSATRDRVSETQYF

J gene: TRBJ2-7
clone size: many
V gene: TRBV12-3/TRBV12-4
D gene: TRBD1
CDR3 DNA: TGTGCCAGCAGTCCATGGGACAGGGTCTGCGAGCAGTACTTC
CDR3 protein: CASSPWDRVCEQYF